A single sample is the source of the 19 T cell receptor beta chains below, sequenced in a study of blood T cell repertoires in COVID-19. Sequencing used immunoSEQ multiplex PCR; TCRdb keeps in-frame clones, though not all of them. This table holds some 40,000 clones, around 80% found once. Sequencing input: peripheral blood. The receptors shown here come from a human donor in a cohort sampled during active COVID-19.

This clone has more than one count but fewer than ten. The CDR3 bases are TGTGCCAGCAGCCCTCGACAGTTAGCTAACTATGGCTACACCTTC. Its protein is CASSPRQLANYGYTF. The V gene is TRBV7-9, the J gene TRBJ1-2, with D tentatively TRBD1 (5 bases). Trimming took 5 bases from V and 0 from J, leaving 13 bases between them. The CDR3 has 15 amino acids. CDR1 is SEHNR, CDR2 FQNEAQ, per germline (reference sequence).

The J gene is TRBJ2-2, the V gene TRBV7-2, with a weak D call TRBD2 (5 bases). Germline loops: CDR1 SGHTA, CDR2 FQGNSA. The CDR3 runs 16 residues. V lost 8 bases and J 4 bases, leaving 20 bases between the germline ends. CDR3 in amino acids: CASDPLLSGRTGELFF. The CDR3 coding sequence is TGTGCCAGCGACCCCTTACTCAGCGGCCGCACCGGGGAGCTGTTTTTT. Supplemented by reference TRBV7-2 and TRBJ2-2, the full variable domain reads GAGVSQSPSNKVTEKGKDVELRCDPISGHTALYWYRQSLGQGLEFLIYFQGNSAPDKSGLPSDRFSAERTGGSVSTLTIQRTQQEDSAVYLCASDPLLSGRTGELFFGEGSRLTVL.

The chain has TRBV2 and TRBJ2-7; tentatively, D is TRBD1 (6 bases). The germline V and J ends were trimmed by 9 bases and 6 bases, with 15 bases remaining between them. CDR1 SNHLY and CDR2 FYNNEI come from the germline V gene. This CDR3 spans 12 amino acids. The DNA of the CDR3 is TGTGCCAGTATAACAGGGTGGTCCGAGCAGTACTTC. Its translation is CASITGWSEQYF.

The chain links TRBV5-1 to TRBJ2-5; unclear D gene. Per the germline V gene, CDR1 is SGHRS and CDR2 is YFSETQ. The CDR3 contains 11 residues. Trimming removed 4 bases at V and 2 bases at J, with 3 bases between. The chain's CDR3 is CASSLQETQYF. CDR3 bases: TGCGCCAGCAGCCTGCAAGAGACCCAGTACTTC.

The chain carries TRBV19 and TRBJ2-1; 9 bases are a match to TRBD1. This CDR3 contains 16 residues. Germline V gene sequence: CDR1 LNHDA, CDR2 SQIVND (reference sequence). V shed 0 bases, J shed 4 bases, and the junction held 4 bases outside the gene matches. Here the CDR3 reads CASSIDSGQGYNEQFF. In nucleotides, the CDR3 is TGTGCCAGTAGTATAGACTCGGGACAGGGATACAATGAGCAGTTCTTC.

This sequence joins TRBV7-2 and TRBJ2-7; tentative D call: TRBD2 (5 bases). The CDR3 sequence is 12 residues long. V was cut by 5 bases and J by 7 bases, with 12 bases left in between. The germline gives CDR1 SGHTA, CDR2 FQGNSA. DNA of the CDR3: TGTGCCAGCAGCCTAGAAGCGGATGAGCAGTACTTC. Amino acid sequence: CASSLEADEQYF.

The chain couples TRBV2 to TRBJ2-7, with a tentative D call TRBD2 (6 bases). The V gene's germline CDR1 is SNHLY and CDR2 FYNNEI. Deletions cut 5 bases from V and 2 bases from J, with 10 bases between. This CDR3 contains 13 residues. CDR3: CASSLGGTYEQYF. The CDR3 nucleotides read TGTGCCAGCAGTTTGGGGGGAACCTACGAGCAGTACTTC.

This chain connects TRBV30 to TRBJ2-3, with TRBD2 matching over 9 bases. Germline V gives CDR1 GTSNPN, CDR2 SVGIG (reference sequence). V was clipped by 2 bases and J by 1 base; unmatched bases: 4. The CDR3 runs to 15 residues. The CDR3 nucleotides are TGTGCCTGGAGTTTTAGCGGGAGCGGCACAGATACGCAGTATTTT. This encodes CAWSFSGSGTDTQYF.

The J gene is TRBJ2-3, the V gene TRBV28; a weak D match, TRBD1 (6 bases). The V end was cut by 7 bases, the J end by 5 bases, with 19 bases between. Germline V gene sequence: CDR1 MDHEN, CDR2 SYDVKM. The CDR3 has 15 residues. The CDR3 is CASIRGGPLGDTQYF. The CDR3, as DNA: TGTGCCAGCATTCGTGGGGGCCCTTTAGGAGATACGCAGTATTTT. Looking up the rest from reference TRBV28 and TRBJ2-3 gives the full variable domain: DVKVTQSSRYLVKRTGEKVFLECVQDMDHENMFWYRQDPGLGLRLIYFSYDVKMKEKGDIPEGYSVSREKKERFSLILESASTNQTSMYLCASIRGGPLGDTQYFGPGTRLTVL.

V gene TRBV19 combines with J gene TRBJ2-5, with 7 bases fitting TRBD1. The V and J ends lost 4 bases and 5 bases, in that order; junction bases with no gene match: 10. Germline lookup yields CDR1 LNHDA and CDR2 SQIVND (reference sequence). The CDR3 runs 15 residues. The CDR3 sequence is CASSNYRQGGETQYF. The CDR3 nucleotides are TGTGCCAGTAGTAACTATCGACAGGGCGGTGAGACCCAGTACTTC.

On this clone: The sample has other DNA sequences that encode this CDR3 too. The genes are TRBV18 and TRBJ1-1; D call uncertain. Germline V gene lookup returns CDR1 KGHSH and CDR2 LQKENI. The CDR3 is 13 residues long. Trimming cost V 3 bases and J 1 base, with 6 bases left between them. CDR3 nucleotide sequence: TGTGCCAGCTCACCTGAGTCGAACACTGAAGCTTTCTTT. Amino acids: CASSPESNTEAFF.

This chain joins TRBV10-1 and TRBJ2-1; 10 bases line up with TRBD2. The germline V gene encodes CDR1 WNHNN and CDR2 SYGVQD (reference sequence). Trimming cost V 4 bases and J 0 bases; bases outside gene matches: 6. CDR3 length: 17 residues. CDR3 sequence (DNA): TGCGCCAGCAGTGCGCTAGCGGGAGAAAACTCCTACAATGAGCAGTTCTTC. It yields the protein CASSALAGENSYNEQFF.

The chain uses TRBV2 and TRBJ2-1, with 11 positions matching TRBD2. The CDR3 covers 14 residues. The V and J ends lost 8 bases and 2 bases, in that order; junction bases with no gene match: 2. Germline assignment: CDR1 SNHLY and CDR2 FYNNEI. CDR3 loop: CASHSGRAYNEQFF. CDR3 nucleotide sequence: TGTGCCAGCCATAGCGGGAGGGCCTACAATGAGCAGTTCTTC.

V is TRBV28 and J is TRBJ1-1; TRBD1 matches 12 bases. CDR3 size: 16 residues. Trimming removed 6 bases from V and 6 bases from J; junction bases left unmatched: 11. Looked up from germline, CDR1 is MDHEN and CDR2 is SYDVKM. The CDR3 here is CASRVPGQGATAEAFF. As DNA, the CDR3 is TGTGCCAGCAGGGTTCCGGGACAGGGGGCGACGGCTGAAGCTTTCTTT.

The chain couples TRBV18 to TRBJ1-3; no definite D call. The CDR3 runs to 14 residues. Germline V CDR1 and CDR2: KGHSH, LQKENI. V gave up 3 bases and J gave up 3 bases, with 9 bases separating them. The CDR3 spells CASSPPTLGNTIYF. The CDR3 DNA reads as TGTGCCAGCTCACCTCCGACTCTTGGAAACACCATATATTTT.

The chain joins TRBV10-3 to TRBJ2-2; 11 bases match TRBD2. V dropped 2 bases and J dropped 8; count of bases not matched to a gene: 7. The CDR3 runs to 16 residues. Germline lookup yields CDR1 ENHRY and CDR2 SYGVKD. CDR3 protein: CAISERLAGGVGELFF. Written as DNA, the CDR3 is TGTGCCATCAGTGAGCGGCTAGCGGGAGGAGTGGGGGAGCTGTTTTTT.

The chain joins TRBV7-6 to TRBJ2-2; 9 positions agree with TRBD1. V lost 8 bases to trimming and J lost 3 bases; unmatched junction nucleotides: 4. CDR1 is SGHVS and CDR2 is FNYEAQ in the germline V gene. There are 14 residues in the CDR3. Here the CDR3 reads CASRRQGDTGELFF. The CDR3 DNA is TGTGCCAGCCGGAGACAGGGGGACACCGGGGAGCTGTTTTTT. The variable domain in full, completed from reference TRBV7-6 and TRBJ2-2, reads GAGVSQSPRYKVTKRGQDVALRCDPISGHVSLYWYRQALGQGPEFLTYFNYEAQQDKSGLPNDRFSAERPEGSISTLTIQRTEQRDSAMYRCASRRQGDTGELFFGEGSRLTVL.

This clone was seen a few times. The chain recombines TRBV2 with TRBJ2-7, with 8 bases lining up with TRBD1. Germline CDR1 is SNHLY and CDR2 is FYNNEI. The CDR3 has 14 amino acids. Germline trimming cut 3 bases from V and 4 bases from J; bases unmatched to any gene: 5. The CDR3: CASSDAGGVYEQYF. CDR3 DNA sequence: TGTGCCAGCAGTGACGCAGGGGGCGTGTACGAGCAGTACTTC. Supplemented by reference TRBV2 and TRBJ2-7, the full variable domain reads EPEVTQTPSHQVTQMGQEVILRCVPISNHLYFYWYRQILGQKVEFLVSFYNNEISEKSEIFDDQFSVERPDGSNFTLKIRSTKLEDSAMYFCASSDAGGVYEQYFGPGTRLTVT.

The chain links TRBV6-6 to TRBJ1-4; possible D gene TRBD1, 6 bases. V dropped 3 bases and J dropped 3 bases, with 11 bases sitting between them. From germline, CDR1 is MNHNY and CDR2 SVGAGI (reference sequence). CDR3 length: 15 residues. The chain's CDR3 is CASSYMGAANEKLFF. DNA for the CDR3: TGTGCCAGCAGTTATATGGGGGCGGCTAATGAAAAACTGTTTTTT.